Each of the 30 T cell receptor beta chains below was sequenced from the same sample in a study of blood T cell repertoires in COVID-19. Profiled with immunoSEQ multiplex PCR; TCRdb holds only in-frame clones, not every one. This table holds 300,000 to 350,000 clones, approximately 86% found once. Material for sequencing was PBMCs or T cells enriched from blood (not recorded which). These receptors all come from a woman aged 40 to 49 with acute COVID-19.

This chain uses TRBV23-1 with TRBJ2-5, with a weak D call TRBD2 (6 bases). TRBV23-1 is sorted into the ORF group, with uncertain function. The ends were cut back, 1 base at V and 3 bases at J, with 12 bases in the middle. This CDR3 contains 15 residues. The CDR3 coding sequence is TGCGCCAGCAGTCAATGGGCCAGGGAGGAAGAGACCCAGTACTTC. It encodes CASSQWAREEETQYF.

The genes are TRBV12-3 or TRBV12-4 and TRBJ2-1; D is uncertain. This CDR3 contains 13 residues. With 5 bases removed from V and 6 bases from J, the gap between germline ends came to 11 bases. CDR3 sequence (DNA): TGTGCCAGCAGTCCGCCCCGCGCCAATGAGCAGTTCTTC. Amino acid sequence: CASSPPRANEQFF.

This sequence joins TRBV5-6 and TRBJ2-7; 8 bases map to TRBD1. There are 16 residues in the CDR3. V was pared by 3 bases and J by 4 bases, with 12 bases of the junction left unmatched. The germline gives CDR1 SGHDT, CDR2 YYEEEE. In nucleotides, the CDR3 is TGTGCCAGCAGCTCCTTAGGGACAGGTGATCTTTACGAGCAGTACTTC. The encoded protein is CASSSLGTGDLYEQYF. Combining the CDR3 with reference TRBV5-6 and TRBJ2-7 gives the whole variable domain DAGVTQSPTHLIKTRGQQVTLRCSPKSGHDTVSWYQQALGQGPQFIFQYYEEEERQRGNFPDRFSGHQFPNYSSELNVNALLLGDSALYLCASSSLGTGDLYEQYFGPGTRLTVT.

The rearrangement joins TRBV6-4 to TRBJ1-1, with D hard to call. The V and J ends lost 3 bases and 3 bases respectively, with 14 bases between them. The CDR3 has 15 residues. From germline, CDR1 is MRHNA and CDR2 SNTAGT. Here the CDR3 DNA reads TGTGCCAGCAGTGAGACGGGGATCGGGGACACTGAAGCTTTCTTT. Translation: CASSETGIGDTEAFF.

The chain carries TRBV12-3 or TRBV12-4 and TRBJ2-5; D is undetermined. CDR3 length equals 12 residues. V was cut by 5 bases and J by 2 bases, with 6 bases left in between. CDR3 coding DNA: TGTGCCAGCAGTCCCGGGCAAGAGACCCAGTACTTC. This gives the protein CASSPGQETQYF.

V usage is TRBV6-5 and J usage is TRBJ1-2; 9 nucleotides line up with TRBD1. The V gene's germline CDR1 is MNHEY and CDR2 SVGAGI. The CDR3 contains 16 residues. J was trimmed by 0 bases and V by 4 bases; bases with no gene match: 6. As DNA, the CDR3 is TGTGCCAGCAGTTCCCCGGGACAGGGAACTAACTATGGCTACACCTTC. It yields the protein CASSSPGQGTNYGYTF.

The chain is built from TRBV15 and TRBJ2-7; TRBD2 agrees at 7 bases. This CDR3 region has 14 residues. V gave up 3 bases and J gave up 2 bases; unmatched junction bases: 4. The germline gives CDR1 LNHNV, CDR2 YYDKDF (reference sequence). The CDR3: CATSRSGTTYEQYF. The CDR3 region has the DNA TGTGCCACCAGCAGGAGCGGGACGACCTACGAGCAGTACTTC.

This chain joins TRBV4-1 and TRBJ1-1; D unresolved. The V gene's germline CDR1 is MGHRA and CDR2 YSYEKL. Trimming pared 2 bases from V and 0 bases from J, leaving 7 bases between. The CDR3 spans 14 residues. The CDR3 sequence is CASSQQVMNTEAFF. Here the CDR3 DNA reads TGCGCCAGCAGCCAACAGGTAATGAACACTGAAGCTTTCTTT.

The rearrangement joins TRBV2 to TRBJ1-5; D is unresolved. Between the trimmed V and J ends, which lost 7 bases and 0 bases, there was a span of 10 bases. CDR1 and CDR2 from the germline V gene are SNHLY and FYNNEI. This CDR3 comprises 14 residues. The CDR3 loop is CASNVRYSNQPQHF. The DNA for the CDR3 is TGTGCCAGCAATGTCCGGTATAGCAATCAGCCCCAGCATTTT.

The CDR3 spells CASSSLAGGGETQYF. The CDR3 region has the DNA TGCGCCAGCAGCTCTCTAGCGGGAGGGGGAGAGACCCAGTACTTC. The V gene is TRBV5-1, the J gene TRBJ2-5; 12 bases align to TRBD2. Germline CDR1 reads SGHRS; CDR2 reads YFSETQ. CDR3 size: 15 residues. Losses at the gene ends were 3 bases for V and 4 bases for J; bases not matched to a gene: 4.

This clone was recorded only once. The V call is TRBV6-5, the J call TRBJ2-7; 7 bases line up with TRBD1. V dropped 7 bases and J dropped 7; count of bases not matched to a gene: 13. The V gene's germline CDR1 is MNHEY and CDR2 SVGAGI. The CDR3 is 14 residues long. The CDR3 region is CASKRQGGNLEQYF. The CDR3 DNA follows: TGTGCCAGCAAGCGACAGGGCGGAAACCTAGAGCAGTACTTC.

The chain links TRBV6-5 to TRBJ1-1, with 10 positions matching TRBD1. The CDR3 consists of 13 residues. Germline CDR1 MNHEY, CDR2 SVGAGI. Unmatched junction bases numbered 5, after V lost 6 bases and J lost 7 bases. CDR3 DNA sequence: TGTGCCAGCAGGAAGACAGGGGGCTATGAAGCTTTCTTT. The encoded protein is CASRKTGGYEAFF.

Comment on this clone: The same CDR3 is also encoded by other DNA sequences in this sample. The chain combines TRBV19 with TRBJ1-5; 7 bases are a match to TRBD1. This CDR3 region has 14 residues. Germline V gene lookup returns CDR1 LNHDA and CDR2 SQIVND (reference sequence). J lost 2 bases, V lost 5 bases, and 3 bases had no gene match. In DNA, the CDR3 is TGTGCCAGTAGTGGAACAGGGGGCAATCAGCCCCAGCATTTT. Its protein product is CASSGTGGNQPQHF.

This clone was detected only once. Within the sample, other DNA sequences also encode this same CDR3. This chain joins TRBV7-2 and TRBJ1-2; 11 bases line up with TRBD1. With 5 bases clipped from V and 4 bases from J, the junction kept 12 bases outside the gene matches. The CDR3 covers 17 residues. Germline values: CDR1 SGHTA, CDR2 FQGNSA. This chain's CDR3 is CASSISGTGGSPYGYTF. CDR3 bases: TGTGCCAGCAGCATTTCAGGGACAGGGGGGAGTCCCTATGGCTACACCTTC.

This clone is a singleton in its sample. The genes are TRBV10-3 and TRBJ1-2; maybe TRBD1 (5 bases). CDR3 length: 16 amino acids. CDR1 is ENHRY and CDR2 is SYGVKD in the germline V gene. Trimming shortened V by 2 bases and J by 3 bases, and 16 bases separated the two germline ends. The CDR3 DNA sequence: TGTGCCATCAGTGAGAGGGAGGACAAGAGGGACTATGGCTACACCTTC. It encodes CAISEREDKRDYGYTF.

The V call is TRBV6-2 or TRBV6-3, the J call TRBJ2-7; 12 bases agree with TRBD2. Unmatched junction bases numbered 4, after V lost 0 bases and J lost 1 base. CDR1 is MNHEY, CDR2 SVGEGT, per germline. The CDR3 sequence is 17 residues long. CDR3 coding DNA: TGTGCCAGCAGTTACTCAAGAGGACTAGCGGGGTCCTACGAGCAGTACTTC. Translating gives CASSYSRGLAGSYEQYF.

Concerning this clone: Other DNA sequences in the same sample also yield this CDR3. V gene TRBV7-9 combines with J gene TRBJ1-2; TRBD1 matches 10 bases. This CDR3 comprises 14 residues. V lost 0 bases, J lost 8 bases, and 3 bases stayed unmatched. Germline V lookup: CDR1 SEHNR, CDR2 FQNEAQ (reference sequence). CDR3 nucleotides: TGTGCCAGCAGCTTAGCCGGGACAGGGGACGGCTACACCTTC. Residues: CASSLAGTGDGYTF.

The DNA for the CDR3 is TGTGCCAGCAGTGGGGCGAACAGGGGGCCGTATGGCTACACCTTC. Encoded protein: CASSGANRGPYGYTF. The chain joins TRBV25-1 to TRBJ1-2, with 9 bases identical to TRBD1. The CDR3 loop spans 15 amino acids. The V and J ends lost 4 bases and 5 bases, in that order; junction bases with no gene match: 8. Per germline, CDR1 MGHDK and CDR2 SYGVNS.

This clone was picked up a small number of times. The rearrangement joins TRBV9 to TRBJ1-1, with 7 bases aligning to TRBD1. Per the germline V gene, CDR1 is SGDLS and CDR2 is YYNGEE. The length of the CDR3 is 12 residues. V shed 3 bases and J 5 bases; nucleotides not matched to a gene: 1. The CDR3 sequence: CASSARGTEAFF. In DNA, the CDR3 is TGTGCCAGCAGCGCCAGGGGGACTGAAGCTTTCTTT.

V usage is TRBV19 and J usage is TRBJ1-5; possibly TRBD1 for D (5 bases). V was clipped by 6 bases and J by 7 bases, with 10 bases between them. Germline V CDR1 and CDR2: LNHDA, SQIVND (reference sequence). CDR3 length equals 12 residues. CDR3 protein: CASRLEGQPQHF. DNA for the CDR3: TGTGCCAGTAGGCTGGAGGGGCAGCCCCAGCATTTT.

The chain employs TRBV9 and TRBJ1-2; 9 nucleotides agree with TRBD1. The CDR3 contains 12 residues. Germline V CDR1 and CDR2: SGDLS, YYNGEE. V was clipped by 3 bases and J by 10 bases; unmatched bases: 4. In nucleotides, the CDR3 is TGTGCCAGCAGCGACCGGGACAGGGACTACACCTTC. This sequence encodes CASSDRDRDYTF.

This clone is a singleton in its sample. The gene calls are TRBV23-1 and TRBJ1-5, with TRBD1 identical over 9 bases. TRBV23-1 is an open reading frame, and its role is uncertain. With 7 bases clipped from V and 0 bases from J, the junction kept 7 bases outside the gene matches. The CDR3 has 16 amino acids. CDR3 in amino acids: CASIKDRGYSNQPQHF. The CDR3 nucleotides are TGCGCCAGCATCAAGGACAGGGGATATAGCAATCAGCCCCAGCATTTT.

V gene TRBV4-3 combines with J gene TRBJ1-2, with 12 bases fitting TRBD1. Germline CDR1 is LGHNA and CDR2 is YSLEER. The CDR3 sequence is 18 residues long. Losses at the gene ends were 0 bases for V and 5 bases for J; bases not matched to a gene: 10. CDR3 region: CASSQDLGTGGMKYGYTF. CDR3 nucleotides: TGCGCCAGCAGCCAAGATCTTGGGACAGGGGGCATGAAATATGGCTACACCTTC.

This clone showed up just a few times. The rearrangement uses TRBV2 and TRBJ2-2, with a weak D call TRBD2 (6 bases). Per germline, CDR1 SNHLY and CDR2 FYNNEI. V lost 6 bases to trimming and J lost 6 bases, with 14 bases between them. The CDR3 contains 14 residues. CDR3: CASSYRGSSGELFF. For the CDR3, the DNA is TGTGCCAGCAGCTACCGGGGGTCCTCCGGGGAGCTGTTTTTT.

As to this clone: Other nucleotide sequences from this sample produce the same CDR3. The chain couples TRBV9 to TRBJ1-3; no definite D call. This CDR3 comprises 14 residues. Between the trimmed V and J ends, which lost 8 bases and 2 bases, there was a span of 14 bases. Germline-derived CDR1 and CDR2 are SGDLS and YYNGEE. The DNA for the CDR3 is TGTGCCAGTGGACGAGGGTCCGCTGGAAACACCATATATTTT. Its protein product is CASGRGSAGNTIYF.

This chain joins TRBV7-2 and TRBJ1-1; D unresolved. The CDR3 is 17 amino acids. Germline V gene lookup returns CDR1 SGHTA and CDR2 FQGNSA. V lost 5 bases and J 1 base, leaving 20 bases between the germline ends. CDR3 sequence reads: CASSEIWAAPGNTEAFF. In nucleotides, the CDR3 is TGTGCCAGCAGCGAGATATGGGCAGCTCCAGGGAACACTGAAGCTTTCTTT.

The CDR3 protein is CASRRQGRDTGELFF. For the CDR3, the DNA is TGTGCCAGCAGACGACAGGGTCGGGACACCGGGGAGCTGTTTTTT. The rearrangement links TRBV5-4 to TRBJ2-2; TRBD1 agrees at 7 bases. The CDR3 is 15 residues long. V was pared by 5 bases and J by 3 bases, with 7 bases of the junction left unmatched. CDR1 and CDR2 from the germline V gene are SGHNT and YYREEE (reference sequence).

The chain employs TRBV3-1 (or the pseudogene TRBV3-2) and TRBJ1-1; D gene unclear. The CDR3 has 17 amino acids. The V end lost 2 bases, the J end lost 4 bases, and 20 bases lay between the germline ends. The V gene's germline CDR1 is LGHDT and CDR2 YNNKEL (reference sequence). The CDR3 DNA is TGTGCCAGCAGCCAAACGCTCCCCGCCGTGCGTAGCACTGAAGCTTTCTTT. It encodes CASSQTLPAVRSTEAFF.

The table lists this clone with a count of one. J is TRBJ1-2 and V is TRBV5-6; TRBD1 matches 7 bases. Germline CDR1 is SGHDT and CDR2 is YYEEEE. This CDR3 contains 14 residues. V lost 0 bases, J lost 4 bases, and 3 bases stayed unmatched. DNA for the CDR3: TGTGCCAGCAGCTTGGGGGACAGACTCTATGGCTACACCTTC. Protein: CASSLGDRLYGYTF.

This clone was detected a few times. This chain joins TRBV6-5 and TRBJ1-1, with a possible D match to TRBD1 (5 bases). V shed 2 bases and J shed 1 base, with 14 bases lying between them. CDR1 and CDR2 (germline): MNHEY, SVGAGI. This CDR3 has 16 residues. The CDR3, as DNA: TGTGCCAGCAGTTACAGGGGTTGGGCTCGGAACACTGAAGCTTTCTTT. It translates to CASSYRGWARNTEAFF.